The 2 T cell receptor beta chains presented below share a single source sample, sequenced in a study of blood T cell repertoires in COVID-19. Profiled with immunoSEQ multiplex PCR; TCRdb holds only in-frame clones, not every one. The data hold more than 150,000 clones, with under 90% observed a single time. The sequencing input was peripheral blood. The receptors were sampled from a man aged 35 to 55 with acute or convalescent COVID-19.

The rearrangement uses TRBV2 and TRBJ1-5, with D possibly matching TRBD1 (5 bases). The CDR3 has 16 residues. The germline V gene has CDR1 SNHLY and CDR2 FYNNEI. Trimming left V 0 bases short and J 7 bases short, with 16 bases between. The CDR3 protein is CASSEAKGRGGQPQHF. The CDR3 nucleotides are TGTGCCAGCAGTGAAGCTAAGGGGCGAGGAGGGCAGCCCCAGCATTTT.

The CDR3 nucleotides are TGCGCCAGCAGCTTGGAGGGGACACGAATCGATGGCTACACCTTC. Amino acids: CASSLEGTRIDGYTF. The chain recombines TRBV5-1 with TRBJ1-2; D possibly corresponds to TRBD1 (6 bases). Germline CDR1 and CDR2: SGHRS and YFSETQ. The CDR3 covers 15 residues. Trimming removed 0 bases at V and 6 bases at J, with 15 bases between.